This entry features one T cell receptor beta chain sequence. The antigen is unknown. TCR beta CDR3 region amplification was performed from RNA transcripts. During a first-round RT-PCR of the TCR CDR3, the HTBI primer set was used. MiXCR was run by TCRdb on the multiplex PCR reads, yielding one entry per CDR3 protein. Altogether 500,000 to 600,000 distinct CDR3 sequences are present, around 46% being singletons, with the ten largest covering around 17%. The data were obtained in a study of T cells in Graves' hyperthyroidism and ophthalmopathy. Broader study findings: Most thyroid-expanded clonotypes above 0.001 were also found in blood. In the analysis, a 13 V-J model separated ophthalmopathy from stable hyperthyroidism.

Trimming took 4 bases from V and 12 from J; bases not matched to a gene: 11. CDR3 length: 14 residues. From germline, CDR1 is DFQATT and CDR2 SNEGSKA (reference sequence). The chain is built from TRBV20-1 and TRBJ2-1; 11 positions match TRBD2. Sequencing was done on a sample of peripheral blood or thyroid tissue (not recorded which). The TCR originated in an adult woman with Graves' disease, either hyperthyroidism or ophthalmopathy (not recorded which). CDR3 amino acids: CSAKPWTSGPMQFF. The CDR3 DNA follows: TGCAGTGCTAAACCTTGGACTAGCGGGCCCATGCAGTTCTTC.